The 25 T cell receptor beta chains below were found in one sample sequenced in a study of CXCR3-negative and CXCR3-positive naive CD8 T cells. 5' RACE with UMI labels generated the TRB cDNA libraries. Reanalyzing the 5' RACE reads, TCRdb keeps one entry per CDR3 protein, without DNA. This table lists approximately 52,000 distinct CDR3 sequences. The specimen was memory CD8+ T cells from blood. The receptors derive from a human donor in good health. Some clones in this sample may be carry-over from other donors' samples.

The rearrangement links TRBV7-2 to TRBJ2-7; TCRdb reports TRBD1, a call that lacks DNA to check it against. The CDR3 extends over 17 amino acids. CDR1 is SGHTA, CDR2 FQGNSA, per germline. This chain's CDR3 is CASSWGQARDRPYEQYF.

V is TRBV7-9 and J is TRBJ2-1; TCRdb's D call of TRBD1 is untestable without DNA. The CDR3 is made up of 13 amino acids. Germline V lookup: CDR1 SEHNR, CDR2 FQNEAQ (reference sequence). CDR3 protein: CASSPTRRYEQFF.

The chain links TRBV20-1 to TRBJ2-1; the D call of TRBD1 rests on TCRdb alone, since no DNA is present to check it. The CDR3 has 15 amino acids. CDR1 is DFQATT, CDR2 SNEGSKA, per germline (reference sequence). This CDR3 is CSLPPGPGGNNEQFF.

The J gene is TRBJ2-3, the V gene TRBV10-3. Germline values: CDR1 ENHRY, CDR2 SYGVKD. The CDR3 spans 14 residues. This CDR3 is CAISDGIATDTQYF.

CDR3 in amino acids: CASSQMATGDEQYF. The genes are TRBV4-3 and TRBJ2-7; TCRdb selects TRBD1, and the lack of DNA leaves this call unchecked. Germline V lookup: CDR1 LGHNA, CDR2 YSLEER. This CDR3 region has 14 residues.

Frequency places this clonotype as medium-sized. The rearrangement links TRBV6-4 to TRBJ2-1. Germline V lookup: CDR1 MRHNA, CDR2 SNTAGT. The CDR3 is 14 amino acids. The CDR3 protein is CASSDGLAVNEQFF.

The rearrangement joins TRBV10-2 to TRBJ2-7; with no DNA, the TCRdb D assignment of TRBD1 cannot be verified. Germline V gene lookup returns CDR1 WSHSY and CDR2 SAAADI. CDR3 length: 13 residues. The CDR3 here is CASSERGLGEQYF.

The V call is TRBV7-2, the J call TRBJ2-7; TCRdb designates TRBD1, a call that cannot be tested without DNA. Germline V gene sequence: CDR1 SGHTA, CDR2 FQGNSA. The CDR3 is 16 residues long. The CDR3 here is CASSLGGTGGSYEQYF.

The chain is built from TRBV25-1 and TRBJ2-7. Germline loops: CDR1 MGHDK, CDR2 SYGVNS. The CDR3 contains 14 residues. The CDR3 sequence is CASSEFTEVYEQYF.

The chain combines TRBV20-1 with TRBJ1-1; the D call from TCRdb, TRBD1, cannot be confirmed without DNA. CDR3 length: 12 residues. Germline V CDR1 and CDR2: DFQATT, SNEGSKA (reference sequence). CDR3 sequence: CSATTGTTEAFF.

The V and J genes are TRBV7-2 and TRBJ2-3; TCRdb outputs TRBD1, but without DNA this stays unchecked. Germline CDR1 and CDR2: SGHTA and FQGNSA. There are 15 residues in the CDR3. The CDR3 spells CASSFSGGAADTQYF.

The CDR3 protein is CASSLPGQARSEEQFF. V and J are TRBV5-1 and TRBJ2-1; absent DNA, TCRdb's TRBD1 call cannot be checked. Looked up from germline, CDR1 is SGHRS and CDR2 is YFSETQ. The CDR3 covers 16 residues.

The V gene is TRBV3-1, the J gene TRBJ2-7. CDR1 and CDR2 from the germline V gene are LGHDT and YNNKEL (reference sequence). The CDR3 sequence is 16 residues long. This chain's CDR3 is CASSQDLGQKPYEQYF.

The chain has TRBV10-3 and TRBJ1-6. The CDR3 covers 16 residues. CDR1 and CDR2 from the germline V gene are ENHRY and SYGVKD. CDR3 residues: CAISESTRQTNSPLHF.

V is TRBV29-1 and J is TRBJ2-3; the TCRdb D gene call, TRBD2, has no DNA to confirm it. From germline, CDR1 is SQVTM and CDR2 ANQGSEA. The CDR3 loop spans 13 amino acids. CDR3 loop: CSVGSGSFDTQYF.

The CDR3 reads CASSFDRNSYEQYF. This chain connects TRBV5-1 to TRBJ2-7. Germline V gene sequence: CDR1 SGHRS, CDR2 YFSETQ. The CDR3 loop spans 14 amino acids.

This chain links TRBV7-2 with TRBJ1-2. The CDR3 is 14 residues long. The germline V gene encodes CDR1 SGHTA and CDR2 FQGNSA. The CDR3 sequence is CASSLPDLLNGYTF. Looking up the rest from reference TRBV7-2 and TRBJ1-2 gives the full variable domain: GAGVSQSPSNKVTEKGKDVELRCDPISGHTALYWYRQSLGQGLEFLIYFQGNSAPDKSGLPSDRFSAERTGGSVSTLTIQRTQQEDSAVYLCASSLPDLLNGYTFGSGTRLTVV.

The chain couples TRBV29-1 to TRBJ2-4. CDR1 and CDR2 (germline): SQVTM, ANQGSEA. There are 13 residues in the CDR3. The CDR3 sequence: CSVYAGLKNIQYF. Looking up the rest from reference TRBV29-1 and TRBJ2-4 gives the full variable domain: SAVISQKPSRDICQRGTSLTIQCQVDSQVTMMFWYRQQPGQSLTLIATANQGSEATYESGFVIDKFPISRPNLTFSTLTVSNMSPEDSSIYLCSVYAGLKNIQYFGAGTRLSVL.

This rearrangement joins TRBV18 to TRBJ2-1. CDR1 is KGHSH, CDR2 LQKENI, per germline. The CDR3 covers 16 residues. This CDR3 reads CASSPRRSSSYNEQFF.

Here the CDR3 reads CASSQDPGNDNEQFF. The chain has TRBV14 and TRBJ2-1; TCRdb names TRBD1, which stays unverified in the absence of DNA. Germline V CDR1 and CDR2: SGHDN, FVKESK. CDR3 size: 15 residues.

This rearrangement joins TRBV28 to TRBJ1-1; TCRdb selects TRBD1, and the lack of DNA leaves this call unchecked. Germline V gene data show CDR1 as MDHEN and CDR2 as SYDVKM. The CDR3 sequence is 14 residues long. This chain's CDR3 is CASTSVRGRTEAFF.

The chain couples TRBV6-2 or TRBV6-3 to TRBJ2-3. The CDR3 spans 15 residues. Germline CDR1 is MNHEY and CDR2 is SVGEGT. The CDR3 here is CASSYSASSTDTQYF.

The chain has TRBV25-1 and TRBJ1-1; TCRdb lists TRBD1, though no DNA is available to test this call. The CDR3 runs 15 residues. Looked up from germline, CDR1 is MGHDK and CDR2 is SYGVNS. The CDR3 spells CASSALRGMNTEAFF.

The V and J genes are TRBV28 and TRBJ2-7; TCRdb returns TRBD1, unconfirmable since there is no DNA. CDR3 length equals 15 residues. Germline loops: CDR1 MDHEN, CDR2 SYDVKM. The CDR3 sequence is CASSPPGATLYDQYF.

The rearrangement links TRBV28 to TRBJ2-7. The CDR3 sequence is 14 residues long. In germline, CDR1 is MDHEN, CDR2 SYDVKM. CDR3 region: CASSPRTGAYEQYF. The full variable domain, completed using reference TRBV28 and TRBJ2-7, is DVKVTQSSRYLVKRTGEKVFLECVQDMDHENMFWYRQDPGLGLRLIYFSYDVKMKEKGDIPEGYSVSREKKERFSLILESASTNQTSMYLCASSPRTGAYEQYFGPGTRLTVT.